This is a list of T cell receptor beta chains from one sample in a study of cytotoxic CD8 clonotypes in ibrutinib-treated CLL. The assay was immunoSEQ multiplex PCR, and TCRdb's table has in-frame clones only and misses some. The sample records some 150,000 clones, about 80% being singletons. The source material was PBMCs, sampled after 12 months of ibrutinib treatment. The receptor source for this set is a human donor with chronic lymphocytic leukemia. Both conserved end residues are part of each CDR3. D genes are given only for firm matches. Part of the rows lack a size; the others show once, few, many or a class for expanded clones.

J gene: TRBJ2-3
V gene: TRBV30
clone size: few
D gene: TRBD1
CDR3 DNA: TGTGCCTGGAGCCCGGGACAGGTTGGCACAGATACGCAGTATTTT
CDR3 protein: CAWSPGQVGTDTQYF

J gene: TRBJ2-2
V gene: TRBV6-4
clone size: NA
D gene: NA
CDR3 DNA: TGTGCCAGCAGTGACTCGACCGGGGAGCTGTTTTTT
CDR3 protein: CASSDSTGELFF

J gene: TRBJ2-7
V gene: TRBV7-8
clone size: few
D gene: NA
CDR3 DNA: TGTGCCAGCAGCTTAGGAGTTGCCGGGGGTGAGCGGCCCTACGAGCAGTACTTC
CDR3 protein: CASSLGVAGGERPYEQYF

J gene: TRBJ1-5
V gene: TRBV6-1
clone size: NA
D gene: NA
CDR3 DNA: TGTGCCATCAGTGAATCAACGGGGAGAAATCAGCCCCAGCATTTT
CDR3 protein: CAISESTGRNQPQHF

J gene: TRBJ2-2
V gene: TRBV6-5
clone size: NA
D gene: TRBD2
CDR3 DNA: TGTGCCATCCGCCGAGCGGGGGTTAACACCGGGGAGCTGTTTTTT
CDR3 protein: CAIRRAGVNTGELFF

J gene: TRBJ1-6
V gene: TRBV5-1
clone size: few
D gene: TRBD1
CDR3 DNA: TGCGCCAGCAGCTGGCAGGGGGCCGATAATTCACCCCTCCACTTT
CDR3 protein: CASSWQGADNSPLHF

J gene: TRBJ1-1
V gene: TRBV4-3
clone size: NA
D gene: NA
CDR3 DNA: TGCGCCAGCAGCCAAGTAACAGGGAACACTGAAGCTTTCTTT
CDR3 protein: CASSQVTGNTEAFF

J gene: TRBJ2-7
V gene: TRBV7-6
clone size: NA
D gene: NA
CDR3 DNA: TGTGCCAGCAGCGGAGGGCAGGGCTACGAGCAGTACTTC
CDR3 protein: CASSGGQGYEQYF

J gene: TRBJ1-2
V gene: TRBV27
clone size: NA
D gene: NA
CDR3 DNA: TGTGCCAGCGGCAAACCTCAACAGGGTTCGACCGGCTACACCTTC
CDR3 protein: CASGKPQQGSTGYTF

J gene: TRBJ2-7
V gene: TRBV11-2
clone size: NA
D gene: NA
CDR3 DNA: TGTGCCAGCAGCCCGCAGACCGACATGAGGAAACACTTC
CDR3 protein: CASSPQTDMRKHF

J gene: TRBJ2-7
V gene: TRBV4-2
clone size: once
D gene: TRBD2
CDR3 DNA: TGTGCCAGCAGCCTGAGACTAGCGGAGGAGCAGTACTTC
CDR3 protein: CASSLRLAEEQYF

J gene: TRBJ1-1
V gene: TRBV6-5
clone size: few
D gene: TRBD1
CDR3 DNA: TGTGCCAGCAGCAGACAGGGCGCCGCTTTCTTT
CDR3 protein: CASSRQGAAFF

J gene: TRBJ2-2
V gene: TRBV7-3
clone size: NA
D gene: TRBD2
CDR3 DNA: TGTGCCAGCAGCCAGAGACTAGCGGGGGACACCGGGGAGCTGTTTTTT
CDR3 protein: CASSQRLAGDTGELFF

J gene: TRBJ1-5
V gene: TRBV11-2
clone size: NA
D gene: TRBD1
CDR3 DNA: TGTGCCAGTCCAACCGGGACAGGGGGTATGAATCAGCCCCAGCATTTT
CDR3 protein: CASPTGTGGMNQPQHF

J gene: TRBJ2-1
V gene: TRBV30
clone size: once
D gene: NA
CDR3 DNA: TGTGCCTGGAGCTTTCAGAGCTCCTACAATGAGCAGTTCTTC
CDR3 protein: CAWSFQSSYNEQFF

J gene: TRBJ2-5
V gene: TRBV21-1
clone size: NA
D gene: NA
CDR3 DNA: TGTGCCAGCAGCAAAATCGACAGGGCCCAAGAGACCCAGTACTTC
CDR3 protein: CASSKIDRAQETQYF

J gene: TRBJ1-3
V gene: TRBV9
clone size: once
D gene: TRBD1
CDR3 DNA: TGTGCCAGCAGCCCCCAGGGGGCCTCTGGAAACACCATATATTTT
CDR3 protein: CASSPQGASGNTIYF

J gene: TRBJ2-7
V gene: TRBV11-2
clone size: NA
D gene: TRBD1
CDR3 DNA: TGTGCCAGCAGCAAAGGGACAGGGGGGCACGAGCAGTACTTC
CDR3 protein: CASSKGTGGHEQYF

J gene: TRBJ2-7
V gene: TRBV27
clone size: NA
D gene: TRBD1
CDR3 DNA: TGTGCCAGCAGTTTAACGAAGGCAGGGGGCTGGTACGAGCAGTACTTC
CDR3 protein: CASSLTKAGGWYEQYF

J gene: TRBJ2-5
V gene: TRBV18
clone size: NA
D gene: TRBD2
CDR3 DNA: TGTGCCAGCTCTATGCTAGCGGGAGGGACCCAGTACTTC
CDR3 protein: CASSMLAGGTQYF

J gene: TRBJ1-4
V gene: TRBV5-1
clone size: NA
D gene: NA
CDR3 DNA: TGCGCCAGCAGCTTGGTGGCACCTGCAACTAATGAAAAACTGTTTTTT
CDR3 protein: CASSLVAPATNEKLFF

J gene: TRBJ2-2
V gene: TRBV18
clone size: few
D gene: NA
CDR3 DNA: TGTGCCAGCTCACCCAACAGGGACGGGGAGCTGTTTTTT
CDR3 protein: CASSPNRDGELFF

J gene: TRBJ2-3
V gene: TRBV5-4
clone size: NA
D gene: NA
CDR3 DNA: TGTGCCAGCAGCTTGGGTCCTGGGTACAGCACAGATACGCAGTATTTT
CDR3 protein: CASSLGPGYSTDTQYF

J gene: TRBJ1-5
V gene: TRBV4-2
clone size: NA
D gene: NA
CDR3 DNA: TGTGCCAGCAGCCCCAACAGGGACGATCAGCCCCAGCATTTT
CDR3 protein: CASSPNRDDQPQHF

J gene: TRBJ1-5
V gene: TRBV5-6
clone size: NA
D gene: NA
CDR3 DNA: TGTGCCAGCAGCTTGTCAGGAAGTCAGCCCCAGCATTTT
CDR3 protein: CASSLSGSQPQHF

J gene: TRBJ1-1
V gene: TRBV4-2
clone size: NA
D gene: TRBD1
CDR3 DNA: TGTGCCAGCAGCCAAGCCGACAGGGAACCTAACACTGAAGCTTTCTTT
CDR3 protein: CASSQADREPNTEAFF

J gene: TRBJ2-2
V gene: TRBV6-6
clone size: few
D gene: NA
CDR3 DNA: TGTGCCAGCACAAGGGCGGGCACCGGGGAGCTGTTTTTT
CDR3 protein: CASTRAGTGELFF

J gene: TRBJ2-7
V gene: TRBV30
clone size: few
D gene: NA
CDR3 DNA: TGTGCCTGGAGTGTACCCCAGCGTGAGCAGTACTTC
CDR3 protein: CAWSVPQREQYF

J gene: TRBJ2-2
V gene: TRBV27
clone size: NA
D gene: NA
CDR3 DNA: TGTGCCAGCAGTTTATCAGCAGGGTTGAACACCGGGGAGCTGTTTTTT
CDR3 protein: CASSLSAGLNTGELFF

J gene: TRBJ2-3
V gene: TRBV5-1
clone size: NA
D gene: TRBD2
CDR3 DNA: TGCGCCAGCAGCTTACAACTAGCGACCAGCACAGATACGCAGTATTTT
CDR3 protein: CASSLQLATSTDTQYF

J gene: TRBJ1-2
V gene: TRBV28
clone size: NA
D gene: TRBD1
CDR3 DNA: TGTGCCAGCAGGTCTCGGGGTCAGGGGGCATTCTATGGCTACACCTTC
CDR3 protein: CASRSRGQGAFYGYTF

J gene: TRBJ2-1
V gene: TRBV10-3
clone size: once
D gene: NA
CDR3 DNA: TGTGCCATCAGGGGGACCGGAGGGGTTAATGCCGATGAGCAGTTCTTC
CDR3 protein: CAIRGTGGVNADEQFF

J gene: TRBJ2-7
V gene: TRBV11-2
clone size: NA
D gene: NA
CDR3 DNA: TGTGCCAGCAGCTTAGCTGGCGGCGGATACTCCTACGAGCAGTACTTC
CDR3 protein: CASSLAGGGYSYEQYF

J gene: TRBJ1-6
V gene: TRBV7-9
clone size: NA
D gene: NA
CDR3 DNA: TGTGCCAGCAGCGCCGAGGGAAATTCACCCCTCCACTTT
CDR3 protein: CASSAEGNSPLHF

J gene: TRBJ2-7
V gene: TRBV4-2
clone size: NA
D gene: NA
CDR3 DNA: TGTGCCAGCAGCCAAGATCCCCGGGGCTCCTACGAGCAGTACTTC
CDR3 protein: CASSQDPRGSYEQYF

J gene: TRBJ1-4
V gene: TRBV19
clone size: few
D gene: TRBD1
CDR3 DNA: TGTGCCAGTAGTTCTACAGGGGGGATTGAAAAACTGTTTTTT
CDR3 protein: CASSSTGGIEKLFF

J gene: TRBJ1-5
V gene: TRBV7-6
clone size: NA
D gene: NA
CDR3 DNA: TGTGCCAGCAGCTTAACAGGGAATCAGCCCCAGCATTTT
CDR3 protein: CASSLTGNQPQHF

J gene: TRBJ1-2
V gene: TRBV5-1
clone size: NA
D gene: TRBD1
CDR3 DNA: TGCGCCAGCAGCTCGCAAGGGGGCGAATACTATGGCTACACCTTC
CDR3 protein: CASSSQGGEYYGYTF

J gene: TRBJ1-5
V gene: TRBV30
clone size: many
D gene: TRBD1
CDR3 DNA: TGTGCCTGGGGAACAGGGGAGAGCAATCAGCCCCAGCATTTT
CDR3 protein: CAWGTGESNQPQHF

J gene: TRBJ2-5
V gene: TRBV4-3
clone size: NA
D gene: TRBD1
CDR3 DNA: TGCGCCAGCAGCCAAGCCGGGACAGGTGGATGGAGGGAGACCCAGTACTTC
CDR3 protein: CASSQAGTGGWRETQYF

J gene: TRBJ2-3
V gene: TRBV28
clone size: NA
D gene: TRBD2
CDR3 DNA: TGTGCCAGCAGTTTACCCTCAGCGGGAGTGGGTTCAGATACGCAGTATTTT
CDR3 protein: CASSLPSAGVGSDTQYF

J gene: TRBJ2-1
V gene: TRBV2
clone size: once
D gene: NA
CDR3 DNA: TGTGCCAGCAGTGTGTGGCAGAGCAATGAGCAGTTCTTC
CDR3 protein: CASSVWQSNEQFF

J gene: TRBJ1-1
V gene: TRBV19
clone size: few
D gene: NA
CDR3 DNA: TGTGCCAGTACCAATTTTGGGGGTGAAGCTTTCTTT
CDR3 protein: CASTNFGGEAFF

J gene: TRBJ2-7
V gene: TRBV30
clone size: NA
D gene: NA
CDR3 DNA: TGTGCCTGGAGTCCGCCAGGGTGGGTCTACGAGCAGTACTTC
CDR3 protein: CAWSPPGWVYEQYF

J gene: TRBJ2-3
V gene: TRBV28
clone size: once
D gene: NA
CDR3 DNA: TGTGCCAGCAGGCCCGGGACACCAGATACGCAGTATTTT
CDR3 protein: CASRPGTPDTQYF

J gene: TRBJ2-2
V gene: TRBV7-2
clone size: NA
D gene: NA
CDR3 DNA: TGTGCCAGCAGCTTAGTTCGCCCCCCCGGGGAGCTGTTTTTT
CDR3 protein: CASSLVRPPGELFF